One and the same sample provided the 13 T cell receptor beta chains below, sequenced in a study of breast tumors, draining lymph nodes, adjacent tissues. MiXCR was run by TCRdb on the multiplex PCR reads, yielding one entry per CDR3 protein. The sample contains under 25,000 distinct CDR3 sequences, over 40% of which appear only once. The source material was breast tumor tissue. These receptors were taken from a female donor with breast cancer. Some clones in this sample may be carry-over from other donors' samples.

This rearrangement joins TRBV20-1 to TRBJ1-2; maybe TRBD1 (5 bases). Looked up from germline, CDR1 is DFQATT and CDR2 is SNEGSKA (reference sequence). There are 13 residues in the CDR3. Trimming shortened V by 1 base and J by 8 bases, and 14 bases separated the two germline ends. The CDR3 DNA reads TGCAGTGCTAGAGTTTCAGGGTCTGGCGGCTACACCTTC. Amino acids: CSARVSGSGGYTF.

This clonotype was recorded many times. The chain couples TRBV18 to TRBJ2-1; TRBD2 might be the D (6 bases). This CDR3 region has 15 residues. The V end lost 3 bases, the J end lost 6 bases, and 15 bases lay between the germline ends. Germline V lookup: CDR1 KGHSH, CDR2 LQKENI. CDR3 sequence (DNA): TGTGCCAGCTCACCGGGGGGACGGGGCCCCAATGAGCAGTTCTTC. This encodes CASSPGGRGPNEQFF.

This rearrangement joins TRBV10-3 to TRBJ1-3; D gene uncertain. Deletions cut 1 base from V and 0 bases from J, with 10 bases between. The CDR3 loop spans 16 amino acids. Germline V gene data show CDR1 as ENHRY and CDR2 as SYGVKD. The CDR3 spells CAISEFWSDSGNTIYF. CDR3 bases: TGTGCCATCAGTGAGTTCTGGTCAGACTCTGGAAACACCATATATTTT.

This clonotype was recorded many times. V gene TRBV11-2 combines with J gene TRBJ2-3, with D tentatively TRBD2 (6 bases). The CDR3 is 17 amino acids. Germline CDR1 SGHAT, CDR2 FQNNGV. Trimming pared 0 bases from V and 6 bases from J, leaving 19 bases between. The CDR3 coding sequence is TGTGCCAGCAGCTTAGATGGGCGGGACCGCCTGGAGGATACGCAGTATTTT. Translation gives CASSLDGRDRLEDTQYF.

A remark on this clonotype: Relative to the germline gene, one junction end is altered; a read error may explain this. The chain recombines TRBV6-2 or TRBV6-3 with TRBJ2-7; 12 positions agree with TRBD2. In germline, CDR1 is MNHEY, CDR2 SVGEGT. The length of the CDR3 is 15 residues. The CDR3 here is CANSRTSGESYEQCF. CDR3 nucleotides: TGTGCCAACAGTCGGACTAGCGGGGAGTCCTACGAGCAGTGCTTC.

This clonotype is medium-sized (0.01 to 0.1%). The V and J genes are TRBV10-2 and TRBJ2-7, with 8 bases aligning to TRBD2. The CDR3 is made up of 14 amino acids. The junction had 8 bases not matched to a gene; V was cut back by 10 bases and J by 0 bases. CDR1 and CDR2 from the germline V gene are WSHSY and SAAADI. This CDR3 is CATKLAESSYEQYF. The CDR3 bases are TGCGCCACCAAACTAGCGGAGAGCTCCTACGAGCAGTACTTC.

This clonotype was observed a handful of times. The chain uses TRBV6-2 or TRBV6-3 and TRBJ2-1; 10 bases align to TRBD2. CDR3 length equals 15 residues. CDR1 and CDR2 (germline): MNHEY, SVGEGT. After removal of 7 bases from V and 6 bases from J, the junction contained 9 bases not matched to a gene. The CDR3 reads CASTNLAGEANEQFF. CDR3 coding DNA: TGTGCCAGCACGAATCTAGCGGGAGAGGCCAATGAGCAGTTCTTC.

This clonotype is labeled as medium-sized. This could be a read error, since a much larger clone is one nucleotide away. The chain links TRBV5-6 to TRBJ2-1, with 8 bases fitting TRBD2. The CDR3 contains 15 residues. CDR1 is SGHDT, CDR2 YYEEEE, per germline. Trimming removed 2 bases from V and 5 bases from J; junction bases left unmatched: 6. The CDR3 is CASSLLAAGDNEQFF. The CDR3 nucleotides are TGTGCCAGCAGCTTACTAGCGGCTGGGGACAATGAGCAGTTCTTC. Combining the CDR3 with reference TRBV5-6 and TRBJ2-1 gives the whole variable domain DAGVTQSPTHLIKTRGQQVTLRCSPKSGHDTVSWYQQALGQGPQFIFQYYEEEERQRGNFPDRFSGHQFPNYSSELNVNALLLGDSALYLCASSLLAAGDNEQFFGPGTRLTVL.

This clonotype was counted ten times or more. The junction departs from germline at one end; a sequencing error may be responsible. The chain links TRBV7-9 to TRBJ1-2, with 12 bases fitting TRBD1. Germline V gives CDR1 SEHNR, CDR2 FQNEAQ (reference sequence). The CDR3 totals 15 residues. This chain's CDR3 is CASSLAPGQGAGYPF. Written as DNA, the CDR3 is TGTGCCAGCAGCTTAGCACCGGGACAGGGGGCTGGCTACCCCTTC.

This clonotype came up many times. This chain joins TRBV20-1 and TRBJ2-5, with 10 bases lining up with TRBD2. Per germline, CDR1 DFQATT and CDR2 SNEGSKA (reference sequence). V gave up 0 bases and J gave up 8 bases; unmatched junction bases: 6. The CDR3 is 14 residues long. CDR3 DNA sequence: TGCAGTGCTAGAGATCGGGCTAGCGGGAGCACCCAGTACTTC. Protein sequence: CSARDRASGSTQYF.

Only a few counts were recorded for this clonotype. A much more abundant neighbour one base away suggests this may be a read error. V gene TRBV7-9 combines with J gene TRBJ1-1; no clear D. Germline V gene sequence: CDR1 SEHNR, CDR2 FQNEAQ (reference sequence). The CDR3 spans 12 residues. CDR3 amino acids: CASSFINTEALF. As DNA, the CDR3 is TGTGCCAGCAGCTTTATAAACACTGAAGCTCTCTTT.

The chain recombines TRBV5-1 with TRBJ2-7; possibly TRBD2 for D (5 bases). Germline V gene sequence: CDR1 SGHRS, CDR2 YFSETQ. V gave up 2 bases and J gave up 2 bases, with 8 bases separating them. The length of the CDR3 is 13 residues. The CDR3 spells CASSLAVAYEQYF. The CDR3 region has the DNA TGCGCCAGCAGCTTAGCGGTTGCCTACGAGCAGTACTTC. The whole variable domain, filled in from reference TRBV5-1 and TRBJ2-7, reads KAGVTQTPRYLIKTRGQQVTLSCSPISGHRSVSWYQQTPGQGLQFLFEYFSETQRNKGNFPGRFSGRQFSNSRSEMNVSTLELGDSALYLCASSLAVAYEQYFGPGTRLTVT.

Of note for this clonotype: Because the CDR3's place on the DNA is in doubt, the DNA is left out and the CDR3 is given as listed by TCRdb. The chain joins TRBV20-1 to TRBJ2-2; TRBD2, the table's D call, was not compared with the DNA. Germline assignment: CDR1 DFQATT and CDR2 SNEGSKA (reference sequence). The CDR3 is 24 amino acids in total, end residues counted. The CDR3: CSASSVAGIIDTQYFGPGTGELFF.